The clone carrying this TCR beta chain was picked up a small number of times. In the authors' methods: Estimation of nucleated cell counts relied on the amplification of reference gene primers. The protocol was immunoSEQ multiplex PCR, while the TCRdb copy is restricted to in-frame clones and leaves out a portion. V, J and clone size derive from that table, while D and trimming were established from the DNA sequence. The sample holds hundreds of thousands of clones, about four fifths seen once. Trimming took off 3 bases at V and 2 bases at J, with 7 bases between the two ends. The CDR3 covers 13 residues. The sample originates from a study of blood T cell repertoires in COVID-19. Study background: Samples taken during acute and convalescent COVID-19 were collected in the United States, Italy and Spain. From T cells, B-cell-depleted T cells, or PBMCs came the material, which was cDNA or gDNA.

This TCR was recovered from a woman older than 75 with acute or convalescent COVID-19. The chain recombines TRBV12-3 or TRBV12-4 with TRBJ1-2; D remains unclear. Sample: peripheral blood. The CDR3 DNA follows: TGTGCCAGCAGTTTTGGGGAGAACTATGGCTACACCTTC. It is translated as CASSFGENYGYTF.